This TCR beta chain stems from a study of shared clonotypes between healthy human individuals (dated by TCRdb to 2020 to 2021). In terms of the full investigation: A few men and a couple of women, aged 18 to 49 years, made up the cohort. For each donor, CD4 naive and CD4 memory were each given three plates, CD8 naive was given two plates, and CD8 memory was given one plate. To estimate repertoire size and how much clonotype sharing occurs between individuals, the study deeply sequenced the blood TCR repertoires of five healthy adults. Libraries were prepared and TCR repertoires were sequenced by different laboratories using diverse techniques, in order to increase sequencing depth and limit assay-specific biases. Between about 0.94 and 8.9 billion PBMCs per donor were obtained by leukapheresis.

A remark on this clone: No cognate antigen has been identified for it. No qualities accompany the bases; no much larger clone lies one base away.

Using the deep immunoSEQ assay, multiplex PCR amplified TCR CDR3 regions from genomic DNA. Genomic DNA extracted from each cell subset was distributed evenly over all wells of several immunoSEQ 96-well plates, and each plate served as one replicate. For sorted subsets, each replicate PCR was loaded with approximately 0.2 ug genomic DNA, equivalent to 25,000 to 35,000 T cell genomes. Purified libraries were quantified with a Qubit 3.0 fluorometer, sized on a Bioanalyzer 2100, and re-quantified with the KAPA Library Quantification kit. Every immunoSEQ 96-well plate was sequenced on a separate single-read 150-cycle Illumina NextSeq 550 flow cell. In the paper's pipeline: The immunoSEQ output contained only junctional sequences without quality scores, so filtering could not match that applied to full-length reads. Sequences were annotated with PyIR, a Python wrapper for IgBLAST v1.9, using IMGT germline references to assign V/J genes and CDR3. Any read was removed if the V/J assignment was weak (E-value above 1e-6), the CDR3 was missing, or the read contained stop codons, out-of-frame junctions, or ambiguous translated residues. V3J clonotypes were defined by identical inferred V gene, J gene, and CDR3 amino acid sequence. To compute the percentage overlap between repertoires, the number of shared unique clonotypes was divided by the size of the smaller repertoire. RTK rarefaction, the Chao1 estimator, and Recon v2.1 estimates of unobserved clonotypes were used to assess repertoire richness. Generation probabilities were computed with OLGA for all TCRbeta clonotypes obtained by the gDNA method from a few donors. TCRdb holds this immuneACCESS table with in-frame rearrangements only. Some clones are missing; in checked studies, unresolved V genes explain under half, and the rest has no known cause. V, J and clone size derive from that table, while D and trimming were established from the DNA sequence. This sample holds some 2.1 million clones; approximately 95% were observed only once. The top ten hold roughly 0.13% of the sample.

The donors were healthy, HIV-negative adults who had no recently reported acute infections or vaccinations. Only Caucasian adults living in Nashville, Tennessee, USA were represented among the donors. Magnetic negative selection was used to enrich CD4+ T cells, after which naive cells were positively selected on CD45RA and the negative fraction became the memory subset. Blood was obtained by leukapheresis, after which PBMCs were separated by Ficoll-Histopaque density gradient centrifugation and cryopreserved in liquid nitrogen vapor phase. Analytical flow cytometry was used to check the purity and quantity of every magnetically sorted T cell population. From each sorted fraction, genomic DNA was isolated and quantified by UV absorbance on a Nanodrop 2000c. V and J are trimmed by 5 bases and 5 bases, and the gene matches miss 7 bases of the junction. Measured from the cysteine to the phenylalanine, the CDR3 is 15 residues long. CDR3 DNA only is kept here, 45 bases in frame from base 1. Looking up the germline V gene yields CDR1 SNHLY and CDR2 FYNNEI.

The paper's findings and limits, for the study overall: Sharing across a few donors was observed for 5% to 6.5% of naive CD4, 3.5% of naive CD8, over 2% of memory CD4, and approximately 0.41% of memory CD8 clonotypes. Compared with non-shared clonotypes, the clonotypes found in all four sorted-subset donors had higher generation probabilities. Naive subsets generally had larger estimated clonotype richness than memory subsets did. Even with the large sequencing depth, rarefaction of the sorted-subset datasets indicated that sequencing was incomplete. Sampling was restricted to blood, and TCR repertoires in tissues likely differ from the TCR repertoires found in blood. Based on pairwise subsampling, the degree of clonotype sharing among donors was expected to be affected by sequencing depth. The genetic and exposure-history diversity represented was limited by the small number of donors.

The sequencing sample was made of naive CD4+ T cells sorted from blood. In light of the paper, this sample's cell subset or site label describes: CD45RA+ positively selected. The receptor was isolated from a man aged 18 to 35 in good health. The chain is encoded by TRBV2 joined to TRBJ2-1; 9 central bases correspond to TRBD2. In nucleotide form, the sequence is TGTGCCAGCAGTCTAAGCGGGGGGACAAACAATGAGCAGTTCTTC. Translated, it reads CASSLSGGTNNEQFF.